The source of this TCR beta chain is a study of T-cell reconstitution after alpha-beta-depleted transplantation in children. This sample's TCRbeta library carried unique molecular identifier barcodes. TCRdb redid the calling of the PCR reads with MiXCR, one entry per CDR3 protein. Seen here are about 610,000 distinct CDR3 sequences, more than 9% observed once, and the top ten hold less than 4.5%. The sequence derives from a human donor who donated a stem cell graft to a child with acute myeloid leukemia. Source: PBMCs from the stem cell graft donor, taken from the stem cell graft.

The CDR3 region has the DNA TGTGCCAGCAGCTTAGCGGGCCTACCCCAGCAGTTCTTC. It specifies CASSLAGLPQQFF. The chain combines TRBV11-2 with TRBJ2-1; no definite D call. With 1 base removed from V and 11 bases from J, the gap between germline ends came to 12 bases. The CDR3 has 13 residues. Germline V CDR1 and CDR2: SGHAT, FQNNGV.